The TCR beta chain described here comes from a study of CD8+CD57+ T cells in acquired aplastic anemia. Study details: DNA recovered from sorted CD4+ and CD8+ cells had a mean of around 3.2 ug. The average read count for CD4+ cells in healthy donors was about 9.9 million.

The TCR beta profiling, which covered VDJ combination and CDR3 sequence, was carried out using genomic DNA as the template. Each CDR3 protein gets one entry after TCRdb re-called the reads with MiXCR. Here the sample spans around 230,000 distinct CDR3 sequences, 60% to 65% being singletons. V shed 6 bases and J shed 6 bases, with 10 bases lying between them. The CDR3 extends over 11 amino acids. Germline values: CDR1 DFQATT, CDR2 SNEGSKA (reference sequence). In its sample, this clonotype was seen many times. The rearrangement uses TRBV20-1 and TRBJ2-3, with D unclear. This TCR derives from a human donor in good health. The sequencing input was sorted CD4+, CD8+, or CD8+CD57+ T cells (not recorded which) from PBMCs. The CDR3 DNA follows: TGCAGTGCCAGGCTCGGGGATACGCAGTATTTT. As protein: CSARLGDTQYF.